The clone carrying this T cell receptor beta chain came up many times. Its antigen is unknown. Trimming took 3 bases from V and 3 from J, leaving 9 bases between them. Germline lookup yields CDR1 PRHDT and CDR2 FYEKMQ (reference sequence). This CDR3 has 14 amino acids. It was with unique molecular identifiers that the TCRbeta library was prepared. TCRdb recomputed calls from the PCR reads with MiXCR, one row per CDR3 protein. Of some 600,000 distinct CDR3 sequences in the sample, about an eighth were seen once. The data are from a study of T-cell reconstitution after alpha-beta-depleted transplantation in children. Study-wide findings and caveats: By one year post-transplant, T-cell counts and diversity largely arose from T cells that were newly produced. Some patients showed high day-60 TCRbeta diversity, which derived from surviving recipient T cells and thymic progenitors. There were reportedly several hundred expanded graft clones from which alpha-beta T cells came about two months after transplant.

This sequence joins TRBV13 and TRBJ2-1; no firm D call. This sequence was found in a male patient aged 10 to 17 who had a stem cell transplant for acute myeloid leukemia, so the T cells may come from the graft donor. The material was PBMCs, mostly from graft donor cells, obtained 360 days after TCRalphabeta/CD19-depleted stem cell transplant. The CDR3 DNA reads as TGTGCCAGCAGCTTCCTAGGAGTCTACAATGAGCAGTTCTTC. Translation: CASSFLGVYNEQFF.